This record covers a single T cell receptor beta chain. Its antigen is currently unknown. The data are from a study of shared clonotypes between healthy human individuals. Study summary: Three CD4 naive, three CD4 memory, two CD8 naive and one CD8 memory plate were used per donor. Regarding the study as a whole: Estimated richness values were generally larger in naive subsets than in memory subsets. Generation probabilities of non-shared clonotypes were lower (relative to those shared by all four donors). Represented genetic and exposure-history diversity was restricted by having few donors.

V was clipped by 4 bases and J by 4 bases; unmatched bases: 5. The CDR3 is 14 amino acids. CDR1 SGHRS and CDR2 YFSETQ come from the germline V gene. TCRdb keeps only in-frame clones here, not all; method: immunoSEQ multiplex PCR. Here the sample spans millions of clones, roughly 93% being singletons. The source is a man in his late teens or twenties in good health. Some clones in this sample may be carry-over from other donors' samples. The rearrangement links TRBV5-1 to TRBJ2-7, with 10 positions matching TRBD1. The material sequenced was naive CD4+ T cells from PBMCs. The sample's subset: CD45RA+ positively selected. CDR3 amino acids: CASSQDRGSYEQYF. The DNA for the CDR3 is TGCGCCAGCAGCCAGGACAGGGGGTCATACGAGCAGTACTTC. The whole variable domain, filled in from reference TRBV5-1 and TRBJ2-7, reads KAGVTQTPRYLIKTRGQQVTLSCSPISGHRSVSWYQQTPGQGLQFLFEYFSETQRNKGNFPGRFSGRQFSNSRSEMNVSTLELGDSALYLCASSQDRGSYEQYFGPGTRLTVT.